This TCR beta chain was captured by sequencing in a study of blood T cell repertoires in COVID-19. Between the trimmed V and J ends, which lost 6 bases and 0 bases, there was a span of 16 bases. Germline CDR1 is LNHDA and CDR2 is SQIVND (reference sequence). The CDR3 consists of 16 residues. Profiling relied on immunoSEQ multiplex PCR, and the TCRdb table lists in-frame clones only, not all of them. The sample comprises under 200,000 clones, around 89% of which are singletons, and about 0.77% rests with the top ten. The V call is TRBV19, the J call TRBJ2-3, with D perhaps matching TRBD1 (6 bases). What was sequenced was PBMCs or T cells enriched from blood (not recorded which). This sequence was found in a woman aged 18-29 years who had recovered from COVID-19. As DNA, the CDR3 is TGTGCCAGTAGCACGACGCAGGGGCTTAGCACAGATACGCAGTATTTT. Translating gives CASSTTQGLSTDTQYF.